This TCR beta chain emerged from a study of blood T cell repertoires in COVID-19. The V gene's germline CDR1 is DFQATT and CDR2 SNEGSKA (reference sequence). CDR3 length: 15 residues. V lost 3 bases and J lost 4, with 17 bases in between. Libraries were prepared by immunoSEQ multiplex PCR; TCRdb keeps only in-frame clonotypes and omits some of them. The repertoire holds roughly 120,000 clones, roughly 79% seen once, with approximately 16% in the top ten. The chain links TRBV20-1 to TRBJ2-3, with D tentatively TRBD2 (6 bases). This receptor was identified in a woman of 80 years or more with active or convalescent COVID-19. The material sequenced was peripheral blood. The CDR3 protein is CSASFAGSRADTQYF. The CDR3 DNA sequence: TGCAGTGCTAGTTTCGCGGGATCTCGGGCAGATACGCAGTATTTT.